The 24 T cell receptor beta chains listed next were all sequenced from one sample in a study of shared clonotypes between healthy human individuals. It was CD45RO-negative cells, positively selected for CCR7, that made up naive CD8 cells, with terminally differentiated effector memory CD45RA+ cells excluded. The protocol was immunoSEQ multiplex PCR, while the TCRdb copy is restricted to in-frame clones and leaves out a portion. The profile shows nearly 2 million clones, roughly 95% of them singletons. Sequencing input: naive CD8+ T cells sorted from blood. The receptors stem from a man between 18 and 29 years old in good health.

The rearrangement links TRBV7-9 to TRBJ2-3, with TRBD2 matching 7 bases. Germline V gene data show CDR1 as SEHNR and CDR2 as FQNEAQ (reference sequence). The CDR3 totals 18 residues. Trimming cost V 2 bases and J 4 bases; bases outside gene matches: 15. The CDR3 region has the DNA TGTGCCAGCAGCTTACGGAAGGGTGACGGGGGGTCTTCAGATACGCAGTATTTT. Encoded protein: CASSLRKGDGGSSDTQYF.

The genes are TRBV14 and TRBJ2-7, with 9 bases matching TRBD2. Germline V gene lookup returns CDR1 SGHDN and CDR2 FVKESK. With 3 bases clipped from V and 4 bases from J, the junction kept 13 bases outside the gene matches. This CDR3 region has 17 residues. CDR3 nucleotide sequence: TGTGCCAGCAGCCATCGGGGCGGCGGGGGGGTCTCGTACGAGCAGTACTTC. It is translated as CASSHRGGGGVSYEQYF.

The chain employs TRBV19 and TRBJ1-1; possibly TRBD1 for D (5 bases). CDR1 and CDR2 (germline): LNHDA, SQIVND (reference sequence). The CDR3 loop spans 14 amino acids. The V end was cut by 9 bases, the J end by 3 bases, with 17 bases between. CDR3 protein: CASTVLGGYTEAFF. DNA for the CDR3: TGTGCCAGCACAGTCCTGGGGGGGTACACTGAAGCTTTCTTT.

The rearrangement links TRBV5-6 to TRBJ2-7; TRBD1 matches at 8 bases. The length of the CDR3 is 14 residues. The V segment lost 4 bases and the J segment 0 bases; nucleotides outside the gene matches: 3. From germline, CDR1 is SGHDT and CDR2 YYEEEE. CDR3 coding DNA: TGTGCCAGCAGCCAGGACAGGGACTCCTACGAGCAGTACTTC. Protein: CASSQDRDSYEQYF.

V and J are TRBV11-2 and TRBJ2-1; D possibly corresponds to TRBD2 (6 bases). CDR1 and CDR2 from the germline V gene are SGHAT and FQNNGV. Trimming took 0 bases from V and 6 from J, leaving 15 bases between them. The CDR3 totals 16 residues. In nucleotides, the CDR3 is TGTGCCAGCAGCTTAGAGGGTGCGGAGGGCCCCAATGAGCAGTTCTTC. This sequence encodes CASSLEGAEGPNEQFF.

CDR3 nucleotides: TGTGCCAGCAGTGGTCGATTAGCGGTCCTGGCCCTCTACAATGAGCAGTTCTTC. Its translation: CASSGRLAVLALYNEQFF. The J gene is TRBJ2-1, the V gene TRBV2, with a weak D call TRBD2 (6 bases). This CDR3 is 18 amino acids long. Per the germline V gene, CDR1 is SNHLY and CDR2 is FYNNEI. The V and J ends lost 4 bases and 3 bases respectively, with 22 bases between them.

This clone was seen once. The chain has TRBV7-9 and TRBJ1-1; no firm D call. V was trimmed by 1 base and J by 11 bases, leaving 11 bases between them. This CDR3 contains 12 residues. Germline CDR1 is SEHNR and CDR2 is FQNEAQ (reference sequence). The CDR3 coding sequence is TGTGCCAGCAGCTTAGGGGATCCGACGGCTTTCTTT. Protein product: CASSLGDPTAFF.

To note about this clone: The sample carries other DNA sequences with the same CDR3. V usage is TRBV9 and J usage is TRBJ2-5, with 12 bases identical to TRBD1. V lost 2 bases to trimming and J lost 5 bases; unmatched junction nucleotides: 4. The germline V gene encodes CDR1 SGDLS and CDR2 YYNGEE. The CDR3 has 15 amino acids. CDR3 nucleotides: TGTGCCAGCAGCGTGGGACAGGGGGCGGGTGAGACCCAGTACTTC. It is translated as CASSVGQGAGETQYF. The full variable domain, its missing parts supplied by reference TRBV9 and TRBJ2-5, is DSGVTQTPKHLITATGQRVTLRCSPRSGDLSVYWYQQSLDQGLQFLIQYYNGEERAKGNILERFSAQQFPDLHSELNLSSLELGDSALYFCASSVGQGAGETQYFGPGTRLLVL.

The gene calls are TRBV29-1 and TRBJ1-2; 8 bases map to TRBD1. Germline V gives CDR1 SQVTM, CDR2 ANQGSEA. CDR3 length: 14 residues. The V gene end was trimmed by 4 bases and the J gene end by 2 bases; junction bases not matched to a gene: 6. CDR3: CSVVGQGPNYGYTF. The CDR3 DNA reads TGCAGCGTTGTAGGACAGGGACCGAACTATGGCTACACCTTC. The entire variable domain, with the rest obtained from reference TRBV29-1 and TRBJ1-2, is as follows: SAVISQKPSRDICQRGTSLTIQCQVDSQVTMMFWYRQQPGQSLTLIATANQGSEATYESGFVIDKFPISRPNLTFSTLTVSNMSPEDSSIYLCSVVGQGPNYGYTFGSGTRLTVV.

The chain is built from TRBV5-8 and TRBJ2-7, with D tentatively TRBD1 or TRBD2 (5 bases each). V gave up 4 bases and J gave up 3 bases, with 17 bases separating them. CDR1 SGHTS and CDR2 YDEGEE come from the germline V gene. This CDR3 region has 15 residues. The CDR3 spells CASSGTNIGFYEQYF. DNA for the CDR3: TGTGCCAGCAGCGGGACGAACATAGGGTTCTACGAGCAGTACTTC.

The chain joins TRBV6-1 to TRBJ2-1; D may be TRBD1 or TRBD2 (5 bases each). V was shortened by 2 bases and J by 2 bases, with 10 bases between the two germline ends. Per the germline V gene, CDR1 is MNHNS and CDR2 is SASEGT. The CDR3 is 15 amino acids. CDR3 in amino acids: CASSELGTAYNEQFF. The CDR3 DNA follows: TGTGCCAGCAGTGAACTTGGGACCGCCTACAATGAGCAGTTCTTC.

V and J are TRBV4-3 and TRBJ2-5; TRBD2 matches 9 bases. With 0 bases clipped from V and 4 bases from J, the junction kept 6 bases outside the gene matches. The CDR3 contains 16 residues. The germline V gene encodes CDR1 LGHNA and CDR2 YSLEER. CDR3 region: CASSQDGSGRGETQYF. CDR3 sequence (DNA): TGCGCCAGCAGCCAAGATGGTAGCGGGAGAGGAGAGACCCAGTACTTC.

The CDR3 DNA sequence: TGTGCCTGGAGTGTCGGCCACTATGGCTACACCTTC. Translating it yields CAWSVGHYGYTF. This chain connects TRBV30 to TRBJ1-2, with no clear D. Between the trimmed V and J ends, which lost 0 bases and 3 bases, there was a span of 5 bases. This CDR3 has 12 residues. Germline assignment: CDR1 GTSNPN and CDR2 SVGIG (reference sequence).

The chain recombines TRBV19 with TRBJ2-7, with TRBD1 as a possible D gene (6 bases). CDR1 LNHDA and CDR2 SQIVND come from the germline V gene (reference sequence). V dropped 1 base and J dropped 6 bases, with 13 bases sitting between them. CDR3 length: 14 residues. The CDR3 reads CASSIGLGAVEQYF. CDR3 coding DNA: TGTGCCAGTAGTATAGGGTTGGGGGCTGTCGAGCAGTACTTC.

The chain has TRBV18 and TRBJ1-6; D ambiguous. There are 18 residues in the CDR3. Germline-derived CDR1 and CDR2 are KGHSH and LQKENI. Trimming took 5 bases from V and 7 from J, leaving 24 bases between them. CDR3: CASSTAPGVSPMNSPLHF. In DNA form, the CDR3 reads TGTGCCAGCTCAACCGCCCCCGGAGTCTCTCCTATGAATTCACCCCTCCACTTT.

The chain combines TRBV7-9 with TRBJ2-5; 7 nucleotides agree with TRBD1. The CDR3 has 15 amino acids. J was trimmed by 7 bases and V by 4 bases; bases with no gene match: 12. Germline V gives CDR1 SEHNR, CDR2 FQNEAQ (reference sequence). CDR3 residues: CASSSSNTGDGTQYF. CDR3 in DNA: TGTGCCAGCAGCTCATCCAACACAGGGGATGGGACCCAGTACTTC.

The chain joins TRBV27 to TRBJ1-1, with 8 bases that match TRBD1. The CDR3 sequence is 15 residues long. Germline V CDR1 and CDR2: MNHEY, SMNVEV (reference sequence). The J segment lost 8 bases and the V segment lost 5 bases, leaving 13 bases of the junction unmatched. This chain's CDR3 is CASSARQGPASEAFF. The DNA of the CDR3 is TGTGCCAGCAGTGCCCGACAGGGGCCGGCCTCAGAAGCTTTCTTT.

This clone was seen just once. The CDR3 region has the DNA TGTGCCAGTAGTGTCCGTGACAGGGCCGCCACTGAAGCTTTCTTT. Residues: CASSVRDRAATEAFF. The chain is built from TRBV19 and TRBJ1-1; 7 positions match TRBD1. The CDR3 length is 15 residues. V dropped 5 bases and J dropped 4; count of bases not matched to a gene: 10. CDR1 LNHDA and CDR2 SQIVND come from the germline V gene (reference sequence).

This chain uses TRBV27 with TRBJ2-7, with TRBD2 matching over 8 bases. The germline V gene encodes CDR1 MNHEY and CDR2 SMNVEV (reference sequence). V was pared by 3 bases and J by 0 bases, with 7 bases of the junction left unmatched. The CDR3 is 16 residues long. CDR3: CASSLGRSGSSYEQYF. CDR3 nucleotide sequence: TGTGCCAGCAGTTTGGGAAGAAGCGGGAGCTCCTACGAGCAGTACTTC.

About this clone: This sample also contains other DNA sequences that code for the same CDR3. The chain combines TRBV9 with TRBJ2-3, with TRBD2 matching over 8 bases. Trimming removed 3 bases from V and 0 bases from J; junction bases left unmatched: 3. This CDR3 region has 15 residues. CDR1 SGDLS and CDR2 YYNGEE come from the germline V gene. The CDR3 DNA reads TGTGCCAGCAGCGGAAGCGGGAGAAGCACAGATACGCAGTATTTT. This codes for CASSGSGRSTDTQYF.

The chain is built from TRBV7-9 and TRBJ2-7, with 7 bases matching TRBD2. This CDR3 region has 17 residues. The V and J ends lost 0 bases and 4 bases, in that order; junction bases with no gene match: 12. Germline loops: CDR1 SEHNR, CDR2 FQNEAQ (reference sequence). This chain's CDR3 is CASSLAPYETSTYEQYF. CDR3 DNA sequence: TGTGCCAGCAGCTTAGCGCCCTACGAGACTAGCACGTACGAGCAGTACTTC.

The chain has TRBV28 and TRBJ2-2; D ambiguous. The germline CDR1 and CDR2 sequences are MDHEN and SYDVKM. The CDR3 is 13 amino acids. Trimming took 11 bases from V and 1 from J, leaving 11 bases between them. In DNA form, the CDR3 reads TGTGCCGGTGGACGGAAGAACACCGGGGAGCTGTTTTTT. Translated: CAGGRKNTGELFF.

This chain links TRBV7-9 with TRBJ2-7; the match to TRBD2 covers 8 bases. This CDR3 comprises 14 residues. The V segment lost 4 bases and the J segment 3 bases; nucleotides outside the gene matches: 5. In germline, CDR1 is SEHNR, CDR2 FQNEAQ (reference sequence). CDR3 coding DNA: TGTGCCAGCAGCTCGACTAGCGCGTTCTACGAGCAGTACTTC. Translated, it gives CASSSTSAFYEQYF.

This rearrangement joins TRBV13 to TRBJ1-3, with TRBD1 matching over 10 bases. J was trimmed by 13 bases and V by 4 bases; bases with no gene match: 4. The CDR3 extends over 12 amino acids. The germline V gene has CDR1 PRHDT and CDR2 FYEKMQ (reference sequence). The CDR3 sequence: CASSYWDRGIYF. Here the CDR3 DNA reads TGTGCCAGCAGCTACTGGGACAGGGGAATATATTTT.